This T cell receptor beta chain was identified in a study of blood T cell repertoires in COVID-19. About the study: The United States, Italy and Spain were the sources of the acute and convalescent COVID-19 samples. T cells, B-cell-depleted T cells, or PBMCs provided the cDNA or gDNA that served as material.

Assay: immunoSEQ multiplex PCR; the TCRdb copy retains only in-frame clones and omits some. The sample yields some 150,000 clones, around nine tenths seen once. With 1 base removed from V and 5 bases from J, the gap between germline ends came to 9 bases. The CDR3 is 14 residues long. In germline, CDR1 is LNHDA, CDR2 SQIVND (reference sequence). V gene TRBV19 combines with J gene TRBJ1-5; a possible D gene is TRBD1 (5 bases). Sequenced: peripheral blood. The origin of this receptor is a woman between 45 and 60 years old with active or convalescent COVID-19. Here the CDR3 reads CASSIARGYQPQHF. The CDR3 nucleotides read TGTGCCAGTAGTATAGCTAGGGGCTATCAGCCCCAGCATTTT.